This TCR beta chain was retrieved from a study of blood T cell repertoires in COVID-19 (dated by TCRdb to 2020 to 2022). Concerning the study at large: Samples covering the acute and convalescent phases of COVID-19 were provided by collaborators in the United States, Italy and Spain. The material from the prospective study consisted of cDNA or gDNA derived from T cells, B-cell-depleted T cells, or PBMCs. A de-identified subject ID, COVID-19 status, age in years and sex were almost always included in the sample metadata. Where HLA class I and class II types were available, the types were taken from metadata supplied by the sample provider, not from assay-based typing. The repertoires were released in a freely available public database meant as a resource for research on the immune response to SARS-CoV-2. Deeply sampled blood TCRbeta repertoires from subjects exposed to, actively infected with, or recovered from COVID-19 were included in the dataset. Samples were obtained from the ongoing ImmuneRACE study (first 160 participants) and from over 1,000 subjects provided by 6 global collaborators.

The collaborating institutions used their own protocols to collect whole blood in K2EDTA tubes. For TCRbeta analysis, collaborators shipped samples as frozen whole blood, isolated PBMCs, or DNA extracted from either of those sample types. TCRbeta CDR3 regions were amplified from genomic DNA by means of the immunoSEQ Assay, a bias-controlled multiplex PCR. The original methods were these. Nucleated cell counts per sample were estimated from amplification of reference gene primers within the assay. To quantify the absolute abundance of each unique TCRbeta CDR3 rearrangement, sequence reads were collapsed and filtered. Productive Simpson clonality was computed per sample as the square root of Simpson's diversity index over productive rearrangements. This is the immuneACCESS table as TCRdb keeps it, with only in-frame sequences that have V and J called. A part of the clones is gone; compared with another copy, unresolved V genes explain less than half, and the rest is unexplained. Clonal size and the V and J genes are those of that table, whereas D and trimming came from the DNA. The sample yields under 200,000 clones; more than 75% were counted once. The ten largest clones capture 6% of the sample.

Study-wide conclusions, independent of this receptor: How much clinical and demographic metadata was included differed by source and by participant, and the metadata was provided uncurated.

Looking up the germline V gene (reference sequence) yields CDR1 LNHNV and CDR2 YYDKDF. The CDR3 sequence holds 16 residues, the cysteine and phenylalanine included. The kept DNA is CDR3 alone, 48 bases in frame from the first base. V is shortened by 0 bases, J by 0 bases, and the region joining them spans 9 bases. This clone was seen a single time. The specificity of this receptor is unknown. Qualities for individual bases were not recorded, and no much larger clone is one base off. The sequenced sample consisted of peripheral blood. Recombination connected TRBV15 to TRBJ1-3; there is no confident call for the D gene. The sequence was obtained from a man aged 40-49 years with active or convalescent COVID-19. The CDR3 sequence is CATSRDTVVSGNTIYF. The sequenced DNA: TGTGCCACCAGCAGAGATACGGTTGTCTCTGGAAACACCATATATTTT.